The rows below give T cell receptor beta chains drawn from one sample of a study of cytomegalovirus exposure and HLA in healthy donors. Generated by immunoSEQ multiplex PCR, the TCRdb table keeps only in-frame clones and is missing some. The table has 100,000 to 150,000 clones, around 8.5% seen once. The sequencing sample was made of PBMCs. The receptor set was obtained from a man in his forties in good health and CMV-seronegative. Both conserved end residues are part of each CDR3. D genes are given only for firm matches. Not every row has a clone size; where given, it reads once, few, many or a size class.

D	size	J	V	CDR3	DNA
TRBD1	few	TRBJ2-7	TRBV5-1	CASSSEPGQVRGTTYEQYF	TGCGCCAGCAGCTCAGAACCGGGACAGGTGAGGGGAACGACATACGAGCAGTACTTC
NA	few	TRBJ1-4	TRBV6-1	CATGTWGPTNEKLFF	TGTGCCACGGGGACATGGGGTCCAACTAATGAAAAACTGTTTTTT
NA	few	TRBJ2-3	TRBV4-1	CASSQDHGTPSTDTQYF	TGCGCCAGCAGCCAAGATCATGGGACTCCTTCCACAGATACACAGTATTTT
TRBD1	NA	TRBJ2-1	TRBV6-5	CATRGTGRSEQFF	TGTGCCACCCGAGGGACAGGCCGCAGTGAGCAGTTCTTC
NA	NA	TRBJ2-2	TRBV6-4	CASRQDGGNTGELFF	TGTGCCAGCAGACAAGATGGAGGCAACACCGGGGAGCTGTTTTTT
NA	NA	TRBJ1-4	TRBV4-2	CASSGPGETNEKLFF	TGTGCCAGCAGCGGACCAGGGGAAACTAATGAAAAACTGTTTTTT
NA	few	TRBJ1-2	TRBV7-9	CASSLLDSSYGYTF	TGTGCCAGCAGCTTGTTAGACAGTTCGTATGGCTACACCTTC
TRBD1	few	TRBJ1-6	TRBV4-1	CASSRDRFNSPLHF	TGCGCCAGCAGCCGGGACAGGTTTAATTCACCCCTCCACTTT
TRBD1	NA	TRBJ1-1	TRBV6-6	CASSKQQGARGAFF	TGTGCCAGCAGTAAACAACAGGGGGCAAGAGGAGCTTTCTTT
NA	NA	TRBJ1-6	TRBV5-1	CASSLGPAGSALHF	TGCGCCAGCAGCTTGGGACCGGCAGGATCGGCCCTCCACTTT
TRBD2	NA	TRBJ2-3	TRBV12-5	CASGLRVSGGDTQYF	TGTGCTAGTGGTTTGCGGGTTAGCGGGGGGGATACGCAGTATTTT
NA	NA	TRBJ1-1	TRBV11-2	CASTNTNTEAFF	TGTGCCAGCACCAACACGAACACTGAAGCTTTCTTT
NA	NA	TRBJ2-5	TRBV29-1	CSHQGQQETQYF	TGCAGCCATCAAGGACAGCAAGAGACCCAGTACTTC
NA	NA	TRBJ2-3	TRBV7-6	CASSLTPTDTQYF	TGTGCCAGCAGCCTAACCCCCACAGATACGCAGTATTTT
NA	few	TRBJ1-2	TRBV11-2	CASSQTSGYGYTF	TGTGCCAGCAGTCAAACGTCAGGGTATGGCTACACCTTC
TRBD1	NA	TRBJ2-5	TRBV7-6	CASSPEPGGGETQYF	TGTGCCAGCAGCCCGGAACCAGGGGGCGGGGAGACCCAGTACTTC
NA	NA	TRBJ2-7	TRBV29-1	CSVEGTAYEQYF	TGCAGCGTTGAAGGGACAGCCTACGAGCAGTACTTC
NA	NA	TRBJ2-3	TRBV10-3	CAIAAGGSTDTQYF	TGTGCCATCGCGGCAGGGGGGTCCACAGATACGCAGTATTTT
NA	few	TRBJ2-3	TRBV29-1	CSVHSTDTQYF	TGCAGCGTCCATAGCACAGATACGCAGTATTTT
NA	few	TRBJ1-2	TRBV28	CASSLGGAGYGYTF	TGTGCCAGCAGCTTGGGGGGGGCTGGGTATGGCTACACCTTC
NA	few	TRBJ1-5	TRBV4-2	CASTQGAESNQPQHF	TGTGCCAGCACACAGGGCGCCGAGAGCAATCAGCCCCAGCATTTT
NA	few	TRBJ2-7	TRBV11-2	CASSLPSPYEQYF	TGTGCCAGCAGCTTACCCTCCCCCTACGAGCAGTACTTC
TRBD1	NA	TRBJ2-7	TRBV6-6	CASSGRDRYEQYF	TGTGCCAGCAGTGGCCGGGACAGGTACGAGCAGTACTTC
NA	few	TRBJ2-4	TRBV27	CASSTGGDKNIQYF	TGTGCCAGCAGTACAGGGGGGGACAAAAACATTCAGTACTTC
TRBD1	NA	TRBJ2-3	TRBV10-3	CAIRPGTEPADTQYF	TGTGCCATCAGGCCCGGGACAGAGCCCGCAGATACGCAGTATTTT
TRBD1	NA	TRBJ1-4	TRBV28	CASSTNRGQFEKLFF	TGTGCCAGCAGTACCAACAGGGGGCAGTTTGAAAAACTGTTTTTT
TRBD1	few	TRBJ1-1	TRBV18	CASSPEGASNTEAFF	TGTGCCAGCTCACCCGAGGGGGCTTCGAACACTGAAGCTTTCTTT
TRBD2	NA	TRBJ2-3	TRBV14	CASSQVGGASTDTQYF	TGTGCCAGCAGCCAAGTCGGGGGGGCCTCCACAGATACGCAGTATTTT
TRBD2	NA	TRBJ2-7	TRBV7-9	CASSLVRGASSYEQYF	TGTGCCAGCAGCTTAGTGCGGGGGGCTAGCTCCTACGAGCAGTACTTC
NA	NA	TRBJ2-7	TRBV6-1	CASIGSNSYEQYF	TGTGCCAGCATCGGGTCAAACTCCTACGAGCAGTACTTC
NA	few	TRBJ1-5	TRBV6-5	CASSPAYQPQHF	TGTGCCAGCAGTCCTGCGTATCAGCCCCAGCATTTT
NA	NA	TRBJ2-1	TRBV4-1	CASSQTTVEDEQFF	TGCGCCAGCAGCCAAACGACAGTAGAAGATGAGCAGTTCTTC
TRBD1	NA	TRBJ1-1	TRBV6-7	CASIPGQGCWHTEAFF	TGTGCCAGCATTCCCGGACAGGGATGCTGGCACACTGAAGCTTTCTTT
NA	NA	TRBJ1-1	TRBV6-1	CASSEALRGGNTEAFF	TGTGCCAGCAGTGAAGCGCTGAGGGGGGGGAACACTGAAGCTTTCTTT
NA	few	TRBJ1-1	TRBV7-9	CASSSPLRTEAFF	TGTGCCAGCAGCTCACCTTTACGGACTGAAGCTTTCTTT
NA	NA	TRBJ2-1	TRBV4-1	CASSPYPSSYNEQFF	TGCGCCAGCAGCCCTTATCCCAGCTCCTACAATGAGCAGTTCTTC
NA	NA	TRBJ2-1	TRBV19	CASSTLWGQDMFF	TGTGCCAGTAGTACTCTATGGGGCCAGGACATGTTCTTC
NA	few	TRBJ1-5	TRBV28	CASSDRRSNQPQHF	TGTGCCAGCAGTGACAGGAGGAGCAATCAGCCCCAGCATTTT
TRBD1	few	TRBJ2-2	TRBV19	CASETGGWYTGELFF	TGTGCCAGTGAGACAGGGGGTTGGTACACCGGGGAGCTGTTTTTT
NA	NA	TRBJ1-1	TRBV4-3	CASSQEAGTEAFF	TGCGCCAGCAGCCAAGAAGCGGGGACCGAAGCTTTCTTT
NA	few	TRBJ2-2	TRBV5-4	CASSLVLGELFF	TGTGCCAGCAGCTTGGTCCTCGGGGAGCTGTTTTTT
NA	few	TRBJ2-1	TRBV5-6	CASSLGGAGYNEQFF	TGTGCCAGCAGCTTAGGGGGCGCGGGATACAATGAGCAGTTCTTC
NA	NA	TRBJ1-1	TRBV2	CASRQGTEAFF	TGTGCCAGCAGGCAGGGGACTGAAGCTTTCTTT
TRBD1	few	TRBJ1-4	TRBV19	CASSPSDRVAPLLQKLFF	TGTGCCAGTAGTCCCAGTGACAGGGTGGCCCCATTGTTGCAAAAACTGTTTTTT
TRBD2	NA	TRBJ2-1	TRBV7-8	CASSLVEGSGGWYSYNEQFF	TGTGCCAGCAGCTTAGTTGAGGGTAGCGGGGGTTGGTACTCCTACAATGAGCAGTTCTTC
TRBD1	NA	TRBJ1-1	TRBV5-4	CASSSTGQGRTEAFF	TGTGCCAGCAGCTCAACCGGACAGGGGAGGACTGAAGCTTTCTTT
NA	few	TRBJ1-2	TRBV6-1	CASSEGSFSSYGYTF	TGTGCCAGCAGCGAGGGCTCTTTCTCCTCCTATGGCTACACCTTC
TRBD1	NA	TRBJ2-3	TRBV29-1	CSVDSGGLDTQYF	TGCAGCGTTGACTCAGGGGGCTTAGATACGCAGTATTTT
TRBD1	few	TRBJ2-3	TRBV5-1	CASSLAGTGVTDTQYF	TGCGCCAGCAGCTTGGCCGGGACAGGGGTTACAGATACGCAGTATTTT
TRBD2	NA	TRBJ2-5	TRBV13	CASSPGTRRETQYF	TGTGCCAGCAGCCCAGGGACTAGAAGGGAGACCCAGTACTTC
NA	NA	TRBJ2-7	TRBV19	CASSIAGDYEQYF	TGTGCCAGTAGTATAGCCGGGGACTACGAGCAGTACTTC